A selection of T cell receptor beta chains follows, all from one sample in a study of response to subunit inactivated influenza vaccine. MiXCR, applied by TCRdb to the RT-PCR reads, yields one record per CDR3 protein. The table includes about 650,000 distinct CDR3 sequences, approximately 14% detected once. The sample here was PBMCs from blood, taken about 13 days after vaccination. The receptors were gathered from a man aged 50-60 years who received an inactivated influenza vaccine. Each CDR3 is given with its conserved first and last residue. Clone sizes are given selectively: once, few, many, or a class where the clone is expanded.

clone_size: few
cdr3_length: 19
v_call: TRBV6-5
j_call: TRBJ2-1
cdr3_aa: CASSYSPWTSGGSYNEQFF

clone_size: few
cdr3_length: 13
v_call: TRBV6-2/TRBV6-3
j_call: TRBJ2-2
cdr3_aa: CASSAQSDRELFF

clone_size: few
cdr3_length: 12
v_call: TRBV7-9
j_call: TRBJ2-7
cdr3_aa: CASTRGLDEQYF

clone_size: once
cdr3_length: 13
v_call: TRBV3-1
j_call: TRBJ2-5
cdr3_aa: CASSEGGGETQYF

clone_size: NA
cdr3_length: 15
v_call: TRBV4-3
j_call: TRBJ2-7
cdr3_aa: CASSQDTGDTYEQYF

clone_size: NA
cdr3_length: 13
v_call: TRBV29-1
j_call: TRBJ2-3
cdr3_aa: CSARTGTTDTQYF

clone_size: few
cdr3_length: 15
v_call: TRBV5-1
j_call: TRBJ2-1
cdr3_aa: CASSLSGKQTSEQFF

clone_size: few
cdr3_length: 15
v_call: TRBV5-6
j_call: TRBJ2-5
cdr3_aa: CASSLVSAIQETQYF

clone_size: few
cdr3_length: 13
v_call: TRBV29-1
j_call: TRBJ2-3
cdr3_aa: CSAGLGSTDTQYF

clone_size: NA
cdr3_length: 14
v_call: TRBV7-9
j_call: TRBJ1-4
cdr3_aa: CASSLALENEKLFF

clone_size: NA
cdr3_length: 14
v_call: TRBV10-3
j_call: TRBJ1-2
cdr3_aa: CAIRDSTGGYGYTF

clone_size: many
cdr3_length: 14
v_call: TRBV12-3/TRBV12-4
j_call: TRBJ2-7
cdr3_aa: CASSLQGASYEQYF

clone_size: NA
cdr3_length: 14
v_call: TRBV3-1
j_call: TRBJ2-7
cdr3_aa: CASSQGVIDYEQYF

clone_size: few
cdr3_length: 15
v_call: TRBV5-1
j_call: TRBJ2-7
cdr3_aa: CASSPGAQGDYEQYF

clone_size: once
cdr3_length: 15
v_call: TRBV6-5
j_call: TRBJ1-2
cdr3_aa: CASSYLGQGGYGYTF

clone_size: few
cdr3_length: 16
v_call: TRBV4-3
j_call: TRBJ2-2
cdr3_aa: CASSQDLRANTGELFF

clone_size: NA
cdr3_length: 14
v_call: TRBV20-1
j_call: TRBJ2-1
cdr3_aa: CSTLAGGPYNEQFF

clone_size: few
cdr3_length: 16
v_call: TRBV3-1
j_call: TRBJ2-5
cdr3_aa: CASSHKRGAFQETQYF

clone_size: few
cdr3_length: 15
v_call: TRBV4-3
j_call: TRBJ2-7
cdr3_aa: CASSHRAGGPGEQYF

clone_size: few
cdr3_length: 15
v_call: TRBV7-2
j_call: TRBJ2-1
cdr3_aa: CASSPNRGVYNEQFF

clone_size: NA
cdr3_length: 14
v_call: TRBV20-1
j_call: TRBJ2-1
cdr3_aa: CSARTGGRYNEQFF

clone_size: NA
cdr3_length: 17
v_call: TRBV6-5
j_call: TRBJ2-2
cdr3_aa: CASSYARGGSNAGELFF

clone_size: few
cdr3_length: 15
v_call: TRBV28
j_call: TRBJ2-5
cdr3_aa: CASSPQRWVQETQYF

clone_size: NA
cdr3_length: 17
v_call: TRBV6-2/TRBV6-3
j_call: TRBJ2-6
cdr3_aa: CASSSALGESGANVLTF

clone_size: NA
cdr3_length: 13
v_call: TRBV27
j_call: TRBJ2-7
cdr3_aa: CASTPQGPYEQYF

clone_size: NA
cdr3_length: 14
v_call: TRBV7-2
j_call: TRBJ1-6
cdr3_aa: CASSHRDTNSPLHF

clone_size: few
cdr3_length: 15
v_call: TRBV12-3/TRBV12-4
j_call: TRBJ2-1
cdr3_aa: CASTIRDSRFDEQFF

clone_size: few
cdr3_length: 13
v_call: TRBV6-2/TRBV6-3
j_call: TRBJ2-4
cdr3_aa: CASSYAAKNIQYF

clone_size: few
cdr3_length: 14
v_call: TRBV3-1
j_call: TRBJ1-4
cdr3_aa: CASCQGTTNEKLFF

clone_size: few
cdr3_length: 13
v_call: TRBV6-1
j_call: TRBJ1-5
cdr3_aa: CASSGQSGQPQHF

clone_size: NA
cdr3_length: 11
v_call: TRBV29-1
j_call: TRBJ2-1
cdr3_aa: CSGGIYNEQFF